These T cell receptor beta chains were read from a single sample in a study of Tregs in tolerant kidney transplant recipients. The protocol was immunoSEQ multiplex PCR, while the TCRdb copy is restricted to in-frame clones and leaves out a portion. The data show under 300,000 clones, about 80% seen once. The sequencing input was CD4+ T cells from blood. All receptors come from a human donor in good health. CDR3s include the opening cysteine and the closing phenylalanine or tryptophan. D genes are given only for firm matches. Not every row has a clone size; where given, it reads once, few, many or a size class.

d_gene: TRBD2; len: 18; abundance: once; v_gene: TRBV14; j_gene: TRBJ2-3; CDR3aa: CASSQVGLAGPSTDTQYF; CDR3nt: TGTGCCAGCAGCCAAGTCGGACTAGCGGGCCCAAGCACAGATACGCAGTATTTT
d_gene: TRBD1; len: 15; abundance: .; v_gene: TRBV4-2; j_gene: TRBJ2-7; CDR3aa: CASSSEQGQPYEQYF; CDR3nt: TGTGCCAGCAGCTCAGAACAGGGGCAACCCTACGAGCAGTACTTC
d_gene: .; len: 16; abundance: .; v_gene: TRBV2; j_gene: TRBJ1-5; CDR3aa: CASRAQQGRSNQPQHF; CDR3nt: TGTGCCAGCAGAGCTCAACAGGGAAGGAGCAATCAGCCCCAGCATTTT
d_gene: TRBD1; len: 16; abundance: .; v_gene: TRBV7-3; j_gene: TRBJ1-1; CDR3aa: CASSLTDRVSGSGAFF; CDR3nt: TGTGCCAGCAGCTTAACTGACAGGGTTTCAGGTAGTGGAGCTTTCTTT
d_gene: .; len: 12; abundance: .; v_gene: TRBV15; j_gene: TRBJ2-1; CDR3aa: CATSRASREQFF; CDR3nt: TGTGCCACCAGCAGAGCTTCACGTGAGCAGTTCTTC
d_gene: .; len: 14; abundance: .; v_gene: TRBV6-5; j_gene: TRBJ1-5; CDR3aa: CASSSVYSNQPQHF; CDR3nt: TGTGCCAGCAGCTCGGTCTATAGCAATCAGCCCCAGCATTTT
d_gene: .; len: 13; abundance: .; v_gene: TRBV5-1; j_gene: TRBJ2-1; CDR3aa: CASSSGRYNEQFF; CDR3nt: TGCGCCAGCAGCTCTGGCCGGTACAATGAGCAGTTCTTC
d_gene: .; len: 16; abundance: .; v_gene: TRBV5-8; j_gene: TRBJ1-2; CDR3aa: CASRLIATLASYGYTF; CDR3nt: TGTGCCAGCAGACTCATCGCGACCTTGGCGAGCTATGGCTACACCTTC
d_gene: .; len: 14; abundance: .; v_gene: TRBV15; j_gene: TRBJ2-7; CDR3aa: CATSRAGGAYEQYF; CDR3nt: TGTGCCACCAGCAGAGCTGGCGGGGCCTACGAGCAGTACTTC
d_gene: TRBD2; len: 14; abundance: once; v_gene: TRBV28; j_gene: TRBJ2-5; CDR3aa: CASTSGGPPETQYF; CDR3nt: TGTGCCAGCACCAGCGGGGGGCCCCCGGAGACCCAGTACTTC
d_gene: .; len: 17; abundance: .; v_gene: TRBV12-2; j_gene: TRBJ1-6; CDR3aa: CASRSRTRESNNSPLHF; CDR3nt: TGTGCAAGTCGCTCCCGTACTCGAGAGAGTAATAATTCACCCCTCCACTTT
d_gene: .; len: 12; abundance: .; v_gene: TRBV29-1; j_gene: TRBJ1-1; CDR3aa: CSGREGPNLAFF; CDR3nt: TGCAGCGGCAGGGAGGGGCCAAACTTGGCTTTCTTT
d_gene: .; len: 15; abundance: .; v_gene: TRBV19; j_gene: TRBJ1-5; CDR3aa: CATKRRAYSNQPQHF; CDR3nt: TGTGCCACTAAAAGACGGGCCTATAGCAATCAGCCCCAGCATTTT
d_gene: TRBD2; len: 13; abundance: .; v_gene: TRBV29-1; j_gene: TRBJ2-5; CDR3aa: CSARGGGGETQYF; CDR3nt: TGCAGCGCCCGGGGCGGGGGTGGAGAGACCCAGTACTTC
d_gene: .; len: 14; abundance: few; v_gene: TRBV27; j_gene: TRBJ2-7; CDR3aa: CASRPRESFYEQYF; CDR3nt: TGTGCCAGCAGGCCCCGGGAAAGTTTCTACGAGCAGTACTTC
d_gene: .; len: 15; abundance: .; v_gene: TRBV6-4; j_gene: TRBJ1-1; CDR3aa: CASRLSSDSSTEAFF; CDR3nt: TGTGCCAGCAGACTTTCGTCTGACTCAAGCACTGAAGCTTTCTTT
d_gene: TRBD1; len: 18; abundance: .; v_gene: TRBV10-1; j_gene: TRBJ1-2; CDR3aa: CASSESELPGQGVRGYTF; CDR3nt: TGCGCCAGCAGTGAGTCGGAATTACCGGGACAGGGGGTGCGTGGCTACACCTTC
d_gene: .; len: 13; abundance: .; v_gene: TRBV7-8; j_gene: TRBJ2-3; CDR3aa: CASRQGSTDTQYF; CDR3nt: TGTGCCAGCAGACAGGGTAGCACAGATACGCAGTATTTT
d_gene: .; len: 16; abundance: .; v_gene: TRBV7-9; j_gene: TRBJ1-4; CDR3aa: CASSLGVTVVDEKLFF; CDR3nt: TGTGCCAGCAGCTTAGGCGTCACGGTCGTCGATGAAAAACTGTTTTTT
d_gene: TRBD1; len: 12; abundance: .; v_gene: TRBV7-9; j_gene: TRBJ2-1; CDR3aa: CASSFLQGVQFF; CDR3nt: TGTGCCAGCAGCTTCCTACAGGGGGTGCAGTTCTTC
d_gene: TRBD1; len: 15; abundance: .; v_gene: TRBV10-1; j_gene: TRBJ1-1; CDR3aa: CASSSPGTANTEAFF; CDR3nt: TGCGCCAGCAGTTCCCCCGGGACAGCGAACACTGAAGCTTTCTTT
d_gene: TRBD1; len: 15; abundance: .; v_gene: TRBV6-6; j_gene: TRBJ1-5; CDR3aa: CASSSPGQGHQPQHF; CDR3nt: TGTGCCAGCAGTTCCCCGGGACAGGGCCATCAGCCCCAGCATTTT
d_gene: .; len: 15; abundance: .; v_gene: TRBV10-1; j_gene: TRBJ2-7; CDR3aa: CASSGSGSYNYEQYF; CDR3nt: TGCGCCAGCAGTGGCTCCGGGAGTTACAACTACGAGCAGTACTTC
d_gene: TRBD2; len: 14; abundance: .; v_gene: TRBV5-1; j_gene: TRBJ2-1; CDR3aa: CASGAGAGRNEQFF; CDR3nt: TGCGCCAGCGGAGCGGGGGCCGGGCGCAATGAGCAGTTCTTC
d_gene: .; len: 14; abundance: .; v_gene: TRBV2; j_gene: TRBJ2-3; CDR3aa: CASSFQGSTDTQYF; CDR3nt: TGTGCCAGCAGTTTTCAGGGGTCCACAGATACGCAGTATTTT
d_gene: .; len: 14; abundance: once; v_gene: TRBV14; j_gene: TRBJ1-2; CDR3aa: CASSLDRPNYGYTF; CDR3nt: TGTGCCAGCAGCCTAGACAGGCCCAACTATGGCTACACCTTC
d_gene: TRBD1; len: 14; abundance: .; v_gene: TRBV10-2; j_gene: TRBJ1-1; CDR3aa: CASSWTGDRTEAFF; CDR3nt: TGCGCCAGCAGTTGGACAGGGGATCGCACTGAAGCTTTCTTT
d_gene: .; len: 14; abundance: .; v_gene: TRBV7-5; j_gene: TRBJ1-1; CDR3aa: CVRSLEDRDTEAFF; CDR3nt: TGTGTCAGAAGCTTAGAGGACAGGGACACTGAAGCTTTCTTT
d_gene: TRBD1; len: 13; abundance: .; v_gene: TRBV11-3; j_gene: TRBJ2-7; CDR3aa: CASSRGREYEQYF; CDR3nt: TGTGCCAGCAGCAGGGGGCGCGAATACGAGCAGTACTTC
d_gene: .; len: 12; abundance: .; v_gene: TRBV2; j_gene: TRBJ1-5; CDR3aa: CASSTGNQPQHF; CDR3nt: TGTGCCAGTAGCACGGGCAATCAGCCCCAGCATTTT
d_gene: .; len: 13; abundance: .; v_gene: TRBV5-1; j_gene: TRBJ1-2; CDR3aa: CASSFDRLYGYTF; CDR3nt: TGCGCCAGCAGCTTTGACCGCCTCTATGGCTACACCTTC
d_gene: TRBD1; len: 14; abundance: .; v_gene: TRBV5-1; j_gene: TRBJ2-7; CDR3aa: CASRYTTGTYEQYF; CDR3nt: TGCGCCAGCAGGTATACGACAGGGACCTACGAGCAGTACTTC
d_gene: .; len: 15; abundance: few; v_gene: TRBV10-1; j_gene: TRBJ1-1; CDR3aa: CASSDYMLGNTEAFF; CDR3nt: TGCGCCAGCAGTGATTATATGTTGGGGAACACTGAAGCTTTCTTT
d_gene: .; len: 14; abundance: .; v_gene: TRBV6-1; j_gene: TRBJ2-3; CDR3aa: CASTTRDAPGTQYF; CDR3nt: TGTGCCAGCACAACTCGAGATGCCCCCGGTACGCAGTATTTT
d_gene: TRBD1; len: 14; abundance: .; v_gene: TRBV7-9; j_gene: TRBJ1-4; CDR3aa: CASSLVGQAEKLFF; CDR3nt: TGTGCCAGCAGCTTAGTTGGACAGGCTGAAAAACTGTTTTTT
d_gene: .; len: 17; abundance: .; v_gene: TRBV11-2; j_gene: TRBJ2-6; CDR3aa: CASSLIFGGSGANVLTF; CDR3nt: TGTGCCAGCAGCCTTATCTTTGGTGGGAGTGGGGCCAACGTCCTGACTTTC
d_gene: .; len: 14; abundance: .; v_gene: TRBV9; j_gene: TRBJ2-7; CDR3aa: CASSESLQGPEQYF; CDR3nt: TGTGCCAGCAGCGAGTCCCTACAGGGCCCCGAGCAGTACTTC
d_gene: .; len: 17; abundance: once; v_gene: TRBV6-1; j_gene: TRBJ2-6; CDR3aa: CASSEVPGRSGANVLTF; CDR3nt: TGTGCCAGCAGTGAAGTACCAGGCAGGAGTGGGGCCAACGTCCTGACTTTC
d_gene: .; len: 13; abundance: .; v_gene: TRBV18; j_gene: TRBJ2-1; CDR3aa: CASSPNRNNEQFF; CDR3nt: TGTGCCAGCTCCCCAAACAGAAACAATGAGCAGTTCTTC
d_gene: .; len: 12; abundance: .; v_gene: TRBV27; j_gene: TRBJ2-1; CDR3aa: CASSSVYNEQFF; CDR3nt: TGTGCCAGCAGTTCCGTTTACAATGAGCAGTTCTTC
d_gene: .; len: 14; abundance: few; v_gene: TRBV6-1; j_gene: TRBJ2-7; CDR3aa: CASRGLLGGHEQYF; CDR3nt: TGTGCCAGCAGGGGCCTCCTTGGAGGGCACGAGCAGTACTTC
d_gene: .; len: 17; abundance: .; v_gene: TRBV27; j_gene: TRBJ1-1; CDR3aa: CASSNYRVKVKTTEAFF; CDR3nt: TGTGCCAGCAGTAACTACAGGGTGAAGGTAAAAACCACTGAAGCTTTCTTT
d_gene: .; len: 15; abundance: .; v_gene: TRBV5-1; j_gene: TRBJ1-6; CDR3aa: CASSFGGLTESPLHF; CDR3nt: TGCGCCAGCAGCTTCGGTGGACTCACAGAGTCACCCCTCCACTTT
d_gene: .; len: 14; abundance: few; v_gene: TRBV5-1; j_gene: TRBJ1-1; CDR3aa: CASSLFGEGTEAFF; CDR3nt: TGCGCCAGCAGCTTGTTTGGAGAGGGCACTGAAGCTTTCTTT
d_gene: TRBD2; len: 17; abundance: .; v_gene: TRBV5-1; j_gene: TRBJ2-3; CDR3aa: CASSLGASGRGTDTQYF; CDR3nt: TGCGCCAGCAGCTTGGGGGCTAGCGGGCGGGGCACAGATACGCAGTATTTT
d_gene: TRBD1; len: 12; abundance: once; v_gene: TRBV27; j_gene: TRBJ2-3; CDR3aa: CATTGVTDTQYF; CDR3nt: TGTGCCACAACAGGGGTCACAGATACGCAGTATTTT
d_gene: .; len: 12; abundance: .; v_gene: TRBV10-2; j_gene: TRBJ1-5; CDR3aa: CASSDGGLPQHF; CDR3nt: TGCGCCAGCAGTGATGGGGGTCTTCCCCAGCATTTT
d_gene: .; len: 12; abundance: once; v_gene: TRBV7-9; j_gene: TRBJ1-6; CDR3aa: CASSFPDSPLHF; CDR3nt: TGTGCCAGCAGCTTTCCGGATTCACCCCTCCACTTT
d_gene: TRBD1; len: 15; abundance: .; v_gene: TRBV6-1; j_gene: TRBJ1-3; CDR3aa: CASTATGGHGNTIYF; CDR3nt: TGTGCCAGCACCGCGACAGGGGGCCATGGAAACACCATATATTTT
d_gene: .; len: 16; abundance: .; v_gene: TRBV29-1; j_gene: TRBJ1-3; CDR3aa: CSVEVSSPSSGNTIYF; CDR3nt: TGCAGCGTTGAAGTGTCGTCACCCAGCTCTGGAAACACCATATATTTT
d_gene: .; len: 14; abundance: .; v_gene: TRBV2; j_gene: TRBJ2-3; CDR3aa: CASRSPGPPDTQYF; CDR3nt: TGTGCCAGCAGATCCCCGGGACCCCCGGATACGCAGTATTTT
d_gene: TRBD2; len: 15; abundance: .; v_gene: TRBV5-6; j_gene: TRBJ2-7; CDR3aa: CASSLAGGRAGGQYF; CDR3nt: TGTGCCAGCAGCTTGGCCGGGGGGAGGGCCGGGGGGCAGTACTTC
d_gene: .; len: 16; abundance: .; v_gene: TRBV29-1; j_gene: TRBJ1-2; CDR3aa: CSVPTPQGTGNYGYTF; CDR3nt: TGCAGCGTCCCCACCCCGCAGGGTACAGGCAACTATGGCTACACCTTC
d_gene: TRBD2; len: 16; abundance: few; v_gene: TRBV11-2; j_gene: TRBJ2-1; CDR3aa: CASSYVLAGSYNEQFF; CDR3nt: TGTGCCAGCAGCTACGTACTAGCGGGATCCTACAATGAGCAGTTCTTC
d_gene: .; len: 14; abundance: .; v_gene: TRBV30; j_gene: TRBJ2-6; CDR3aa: CAWRSELGANVLTF; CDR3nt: TGTGCCTGGAGGTCAGAGTTAGGGGCCAACGTCCTGACTTTC
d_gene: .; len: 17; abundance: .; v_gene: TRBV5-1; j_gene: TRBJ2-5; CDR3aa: CASSLALGQSPGGTQYF; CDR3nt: TGCGCCAGCAGCTTGGCCCTAGGACAGAGCCCTGGGGGGACCCAGTACTTC
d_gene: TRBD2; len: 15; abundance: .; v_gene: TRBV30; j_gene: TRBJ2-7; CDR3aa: CAWNRGSGRGYEQYF; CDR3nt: TGTGCCTGGAACCGGGGAAGCGGGAGGGGTTACGAGCAGTACTTC
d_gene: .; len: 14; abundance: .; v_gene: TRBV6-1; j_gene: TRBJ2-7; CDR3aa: CASSEGGPGYEQYF; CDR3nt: TGTGCCAGCAGTGAAGGCGGCCCGGGGTACGAGCAGTACTTC
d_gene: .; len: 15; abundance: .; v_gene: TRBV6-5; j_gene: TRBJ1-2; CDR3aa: CASSYSFTGNYGYTF; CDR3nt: TGTGCCAGCAGTTACTCCTTCACAGGCAACTATGGCTACACCTTC